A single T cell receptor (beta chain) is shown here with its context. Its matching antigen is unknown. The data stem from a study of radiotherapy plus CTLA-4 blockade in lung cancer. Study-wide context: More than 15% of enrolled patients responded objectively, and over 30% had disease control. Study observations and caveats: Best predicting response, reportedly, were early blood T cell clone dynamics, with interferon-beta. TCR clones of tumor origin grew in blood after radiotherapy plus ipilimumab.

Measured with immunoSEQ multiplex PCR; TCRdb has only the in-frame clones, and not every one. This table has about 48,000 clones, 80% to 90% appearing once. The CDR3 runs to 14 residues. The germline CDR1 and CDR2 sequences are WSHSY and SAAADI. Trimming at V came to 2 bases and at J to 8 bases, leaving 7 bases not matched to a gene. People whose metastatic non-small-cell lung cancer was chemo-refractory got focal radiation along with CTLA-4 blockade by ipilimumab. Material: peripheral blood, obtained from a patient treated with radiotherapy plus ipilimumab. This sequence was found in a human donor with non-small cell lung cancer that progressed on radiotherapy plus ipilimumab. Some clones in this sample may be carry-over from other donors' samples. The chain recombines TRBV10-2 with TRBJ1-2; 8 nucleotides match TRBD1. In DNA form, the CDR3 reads TGCGCCAGCAGTGAGGCAAGCAGGGGGCACGGCTACACCTTC. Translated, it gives CASSEASRGHGYTF.